This entry features one TCR beta chain sequence. Its specificity is not known. Sequenced by immunoSEQ multiplex PCR; TCRdb stores in-frame clones only, minus some. The sample includes 70,000 to 75,000 clones, about 88% of them seen just once. The data are from a study of OX40 agonist ivuxolimab in advanced cancers. Whole-study results and caveats: CD4+ and CD8+ blood T cells expanded clonally by week 6 at 0.1 to 3.0 mg/kg.

The V gene's germline CDR1 is MNHNY and CDR2 SVGAGI (reference sequence). CDR3 length equals 15 residues. V shed 4 bases and J shed 0 bases, with 12 bases lying between them. The V gene is TRBV6-6, the J gene TRBJ1-1; TRBD1 is a possible D gene (5 bases). The source is an adult with an advanced solid tumor such as melanoma, head and neck, liver or kidney cancer. This specimen consisted of CD4+ or CD8+ T cells sorted from blood, obtained in a trial of the OX40 agonist ivuxolimab. This CDR3 reads CASSSSAGLNTEAFF. The CDR3 bases are TGTGCCAGCAGTTCCTCCGCAGGGTTGAACACTGAAGCTTTCTTT.